This T cell receptor (beta chain) derives from a study of shared clonotypes between healthy human individuals. Profiled with immunoSEQ multiplex PCR; TCRdb holds only in-frame clones, not every one. The data show 400,000 or so clones, 96% seen once. V dropped 6 bases and J dropped 3; count of bases not matched to a gene: 6. Germline V gives CDR1 MNHEY, CDR2 SVGAGI. The CDR3 covers 14 residues. V gene TRBV6-5 combines with J gene TRBJ2-3; 7 bases align to TRBD1. Sample: memory CD8+ T cells sorted from blood. Subset indicated: CD45RO+ cells pooled with CCR7-negative TemRA cells. The receptor's source is a man under 40 in good health. The CDR3 spells CASSRGNPTDTQYF. The CDR3 nucleotides read TGTGCCAGCAGCAGGGGGAACCCTACAGATACGCAGTATTTT.